These T cell receptor beta chains were read from a single sample in a study of cytomegalovirus exposure and HLA in healthy donors. Generated by immunoSEQ multiplex PCR, the TCRdb table keeps only in-frame clones and is missing some. The sample includes about 200,000 clones, about 82% seen only once; the top ten take around 3%. The sample taken for sequencing was PBMCs. Receptors originate from a man aged 25 to 45 in good health and CMV-seronegative. Each CDR3 is given without its conserved first and last residue.

v_gene	j_gene	CDR3aa
TRBV11-2	TRBJ2-3	ASSLGTTGSFTDTQY
TRBV5-5	TRBJ1-6	ASSPGQGPSSYNSPLH
TRBV2	TRBJ2-3	ASSEMGGATDTQY
TRBV13	TRBJ2-7	ASRQRTNTYEQY
TRBV28	TRBJ1-1	ASSLSLGQGATEAF
TRBV7-9	TRBJ1-3	ASSAKRKGNTIY
TRBV5-1	TRBJ1-2	ASSRGLYYGYT
TRBV7-5	TRBJ1-2	ARSGSPTTNYGYT
TRBV4-1	TRBJ2-3	ASSQEAGIGTDTQY
TRBV11-3	TRBJ2-1	ASRGQNEQF
TRBV19	TRBJ1-2	ASSRDRGPYGYT
TRBV18	TRBJ2-1	ASSPPGKSSYNEQF
TRBV6-5	TRBJ2-3	ASSGEFADTQY
TRBV29-1	TRBJ2-1	SVDEGYNEQF
TRBV19	TRBJ1-3	ASLSVSRTIY
TRBV29-1	TRBJ2-7	SVRKAGAHEQY
TRBV28	TRBJ2-7	ASRSPSGGKYEQY
TRBV10-3	TRBJ2-7	ATGIKSGTGGEQY
TRBV29-1	TRBJ2-5	SVEAGQETQY
TRBV28	TRBJ1-1	ASSLATGHPEAF
TRBV7-2	TRBJ2-2	ASSLVVAGGDTGELF
TRBV6-5	TRBJ2-7	ASSSYDGYEQY
TRBV7-2	TRBJ2-7	ASSLASGGAATYEQY
TRBV25-1	TRBJ1-5	ASSEYTVNQPQH
TRBV7-3	TRBJ2-1	ASSLKQGNEQF
TRBV6-5	TRBJ1-2	ASSYGGTGDGYT
TRBV29-1	TRBJ1-4	SASRGNNEKLF
TRBV5-4	TRBJ2-2	ASSPSGVTGELF
TRBV15	TRBJ1-6	ATSSRDNMSSYNSPLH
TRBV27	TRBJ1-1	ASRVTGGRTEAF
TRBV6-5	TRBJ2-7	ASSYSGTGPYEQY
TRBV5-6	TRBJ1-2	VSSLGTVGDYGYT
TRBV2	TRBJ1-1	ASSEGVWTAASEAF
TRBV27	TRBJ2-7	ASSRRGGPYEQY
TRBV7-2	-	ASSSLTGGAYEQY
TRBV9	TRBJ2-7	ASSVSPIKFKDEQY
TRBV25-1	TRBJ2-4	ASSSRDRDENIQY
TRBV4-2	TRBJ1-2	ASSPGTGGANYGYT
TRBV6-1	TRBJ2-7	ASSESSYEQY
TRBV5-1	TRBJ1-3	ASSLAVPGSGNTIY
TRBV9	TRBJ2-1	ASSAKGSSYNEQF
TRBV28	TRBJ1-4	ASSYLRGNNEKLF
TRBV6-6	TRBJ2-3	ASSPMGGASTDTQY
TRBV7-3	TRBJ2-2	ASSFTTGELF
TRBV6-1	TRBJ2-5	ASSGAKTGIRTETQY
TRBV7-9	TRBJ2-1	ASRPAGGMGEQF
TRBV5-1	TRBJ2-1	ASSWTTGTYNEQF
TRBV6-4	TRBJ2-7	ASSVESGSYEQY
TRBV28	TRBJ2-5	ASRLGQGRETQY
TRBV28	TRBJ1-2	ASRIRGQSVYGYT
TRBV18	TRBJ2-3	ASSLASSGAGTDTQY
TRBV6-5	TRBJ1-5	ASSRGQGSNQPQH
TRBV18	TRBJ2-7	ASSPPGTGGYEQY
TRBV29-1	TRBJ2-7	SVRQGPTGEQY
TRBV2	TRBJ1-5	ASSEIRGREPQH
TRBV4-1	TRBJ1-2	ASSHVRGFEGGYT
TRBV7-7	TRBJ2-1	ASSRTTGEYNEQF